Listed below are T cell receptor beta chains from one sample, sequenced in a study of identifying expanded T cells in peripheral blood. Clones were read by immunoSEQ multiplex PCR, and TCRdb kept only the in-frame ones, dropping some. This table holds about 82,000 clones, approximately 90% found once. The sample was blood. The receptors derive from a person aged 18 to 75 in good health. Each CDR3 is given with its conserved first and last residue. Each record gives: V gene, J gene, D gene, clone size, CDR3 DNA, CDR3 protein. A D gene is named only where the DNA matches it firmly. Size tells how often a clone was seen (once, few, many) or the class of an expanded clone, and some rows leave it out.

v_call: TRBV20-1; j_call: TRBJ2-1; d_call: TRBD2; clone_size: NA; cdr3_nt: TGCAGTGCCCGACTAGCGGCCGAGCAGTTCTTC; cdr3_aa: CSARLAAEQFF
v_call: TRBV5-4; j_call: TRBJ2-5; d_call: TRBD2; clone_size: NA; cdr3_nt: TGTGCCAGCAGCTTGGGATTTTCTGGCGGGGGACAAGAGACCCAGTACTTC; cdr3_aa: CASSLGFSGGGQETQYF
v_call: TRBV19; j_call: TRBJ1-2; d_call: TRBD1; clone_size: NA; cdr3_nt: TGTGCCAGTAGTAAGACAGGGGGGCAGTCTAACTATGGCTACACCTTC; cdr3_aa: CASSKTGGQSNYGYTF
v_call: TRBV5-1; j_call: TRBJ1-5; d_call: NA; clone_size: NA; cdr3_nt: TGCGCCAGCAGCACCGGGGGGTCCAATCAGCCCCAGCATTTT; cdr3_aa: CASSTGGSNQPQHF
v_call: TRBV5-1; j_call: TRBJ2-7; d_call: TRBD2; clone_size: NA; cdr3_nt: TGCGCCAGCAGCCCGGGACTAGCGGGCTCCTACGAGCAGTACTTC; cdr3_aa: CASSPGLAGSYEQYF
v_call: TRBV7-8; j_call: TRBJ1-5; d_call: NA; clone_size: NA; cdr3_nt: TGTGCCAGCAGCCTGACAGAGCAGGAGCAGCCCCAGCATTTT; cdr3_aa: CASSLTEQEQPQHF
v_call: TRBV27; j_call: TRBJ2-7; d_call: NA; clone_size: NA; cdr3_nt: TGTGCCAGCAGCCCGGTCGGACCCTACGAGCAGTACTTC; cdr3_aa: CASSPVGPYEQYF
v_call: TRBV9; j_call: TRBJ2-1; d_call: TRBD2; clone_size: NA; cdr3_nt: TGTGCCAGCAGCCCGGAGGGGGGACTAGCTACTGGGCAGTTCTTC; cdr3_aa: CASSPEGGLATGQFF
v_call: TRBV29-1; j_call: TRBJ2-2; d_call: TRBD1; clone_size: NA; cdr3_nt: TGCAGCGCCCGACAGGGGATGGGCACCGGGGAGCTGTTTTTT; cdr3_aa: CSARQGMGTGELFF
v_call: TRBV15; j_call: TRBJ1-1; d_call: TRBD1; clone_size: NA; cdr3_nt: TGTGCCACCAGCAGAGGGGACAGGGCGGGCACTGAAGCTTTCTTT; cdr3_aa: CATSRGDRAGTEAFF
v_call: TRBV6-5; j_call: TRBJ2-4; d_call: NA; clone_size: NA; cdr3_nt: TGTGCCAGCAGTCCCGGCGGACTAGCCAAAAACATTCAGTACTTC; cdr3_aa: CASSPGGLAKNIQYF
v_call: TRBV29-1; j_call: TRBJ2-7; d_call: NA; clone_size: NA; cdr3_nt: TGCAGCGTTGCATCACAGACCTACGAGCAGTACTTC; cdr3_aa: CSVASQTYEQYF
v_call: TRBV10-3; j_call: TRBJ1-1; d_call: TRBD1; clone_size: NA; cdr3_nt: TGTGCCATCAGCAAAGGACAGGTTATTACGAACACTGAAGCTTTCTTT; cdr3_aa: CAISKGQVITNTEAFF
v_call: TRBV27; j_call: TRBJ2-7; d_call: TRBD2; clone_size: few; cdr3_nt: TGTGCCAGCAGTTTGGTCGGGAGGGGCGAGCAGTACTTC; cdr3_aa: CASSLVGRGEQYF
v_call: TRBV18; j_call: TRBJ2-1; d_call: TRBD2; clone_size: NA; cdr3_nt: TGTGCCAGCTCACCACCTAGCGGGGGTACCTCGGGCTCCTACAATGAGCAGTTCTTC; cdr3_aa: CASSPPSGGTSGSYNEQFF
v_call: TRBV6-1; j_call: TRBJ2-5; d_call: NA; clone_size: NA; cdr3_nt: TGTGCCAGCAGTGAATCGCACCAAGAGACCCAGTACTTC; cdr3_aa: CASSESHQETQYF
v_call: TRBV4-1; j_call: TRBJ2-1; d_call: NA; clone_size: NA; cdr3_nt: TGCGCCAGTCGACGGGAGCCTTACAATGAGCAGTTCTTC; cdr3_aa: CASRREPYNEQFF